The clone carrying this T cell receptor (beta chain) showed up just a few times. The ends were cut back, 4 bases at V and 1 base at J, with 14 bases in the middle. From germline, CDR1 is SNHLY and CDR2 FYNNEI. The CDR3 covers 16 residues. Method: immunoSEQ multiplex PCR; TCRdb's copy keeps in-frame clones and lacks some. The table shows 200,000 or so clones, with about nine tenths occurring only once. These data originate in a study of blood T cell repertoires in COVID-19. The rearrangement joins TRBV2 to TRBJ2-1, with D possibly being TRBD1 (6 bases). The sample was peripheral blood. This receptor was obtained from a man in his sixties who had recovered from COVID-19. CDR3 sequence reads: CASSGRRQESYNEQFF. The DNA for the CDR3 is TGTGCCAGCAGTGGGCGGCGACAGGAATCCTACAATGAGCAGTTCTTC.